This section outlines one TCR beta chain sequence together with its context. Its antigen is undetermined. The sample belongs to a study of T cells expressing NK-cell markers. In the study overall: Underlying the TCR beta repertoires were sorted CD3+CD56+NKG2C+, CD3+CD56+NKG2C- and CD3+CD56-NKG2C+ T cells.

TCRdb reanalyzed the 5' RACE reads, giving one entry per CDR3 protein sequence and no DNA. The sample table includes about 460,000 distinct CDR3 sequences. The study's findings and limits: Researchers report these clonotypes also headed the CD3+CD56-NKG2C+ fraction in a handful of donors.

This TCR came from a woman in her fifties or sixties in good health. The sequencing sample was made of blood T cells: a sorted CD56 or NKG2C T cell subset, CD4+ or CD8+ T cells, or bulk PBMC T cells (not recorded which).

CDR3 residues: CASSLAVAGGYTGELFF. The J gene is TRBJ2-2, the V gene TRBV5-1; TCRdb's D call of TRBD2 is untestable without DNA. Germline V gene lookup returns CDR1 SGHRS and CDR2 YFSETQ. The length of the CDR3 is 17 residues. Full variable domain (missing parts from reference TRBV5-1 and TRBJ2-2): KAGVTQTPRYLIKTRGQQVTLSCSPISGHRSVSWYQQTPGQGLQFLFEYFSETQRNKGNFPGRFSGRQFSNSRSEMNVSTLELGDSALYLCASSLAVAGGYTGELFFGEGSRLTVL.